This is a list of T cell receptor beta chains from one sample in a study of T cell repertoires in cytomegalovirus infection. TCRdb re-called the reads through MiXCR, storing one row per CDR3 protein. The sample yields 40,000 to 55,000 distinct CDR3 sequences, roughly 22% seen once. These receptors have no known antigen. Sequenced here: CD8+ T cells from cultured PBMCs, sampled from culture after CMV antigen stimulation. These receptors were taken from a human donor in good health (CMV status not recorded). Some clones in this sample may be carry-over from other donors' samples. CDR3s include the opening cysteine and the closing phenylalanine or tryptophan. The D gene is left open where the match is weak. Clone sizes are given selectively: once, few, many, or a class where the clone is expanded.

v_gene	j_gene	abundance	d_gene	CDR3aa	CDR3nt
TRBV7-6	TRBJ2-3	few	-	CASSSGQRAQYF	TGTGCCAGCAGCTCAGGGCAGAGGGCGCAGTATTTT
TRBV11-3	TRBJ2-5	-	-	CASSSRGQETQYF	TGTGCCAGCAGCTCCCGGGGACAAGAGACCCAGTACTTC
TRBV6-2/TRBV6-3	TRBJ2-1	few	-	CASSYTPGLYNEQFF	TGTGCCAGCAGTTATACCCCAGGACTATACAATGAGCAGTTCTTC
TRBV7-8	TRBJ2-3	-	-	CASPHEFGTQYF	TGTGCCAGCCCTCATGAATTTGGTACGCAGTATTTT
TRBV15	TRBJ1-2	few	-	CATSREDGAGKGYTF	TGTGCCACCAGCAGAGAGGACGGGGCCGGGAAAGGCTACACCTTC
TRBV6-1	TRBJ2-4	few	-	CASSDRRLAKNIQYF	TGTGCCAGCAGTGACCGAAGACTAGCCAAAAACATTCAGTACTTC
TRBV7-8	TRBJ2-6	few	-	CASSSTPNREANVLTF	TGTGCCAGCAGCTCAACCCCAAACAGGGAGGCCAACGTCCTGACTTTC
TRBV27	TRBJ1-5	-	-	CASSPVLSSNQPQHF	TGTGCCAGCAGTCCGGTACTATCTAGCAATCAGCCCCAGCATTTT
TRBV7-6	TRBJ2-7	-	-	CASSLGHPYEQYF	TGTGCCAGCAGCTTGGGACACCCCTACGAGCAGTACTTC
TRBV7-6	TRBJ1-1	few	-	CASSDRDTEAFF	TGTGCCAGTAGTGATAGGGACACTGAAGCTTTCTTT
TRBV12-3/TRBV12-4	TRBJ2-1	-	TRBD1	CASTNGQGLNEQFF	TGTGCCAGCACCAATGGACAGGGTTTGAATGAGCAGTTCTTC
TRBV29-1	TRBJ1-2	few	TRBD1	CSVEDQGVNYGYTF	TGCAGCGTTGAAGATCAGGGGGTTAACTATGGCTACACCTTC
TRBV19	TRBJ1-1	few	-	CASSMAGRGDSEAFF	TGTGCCAGTAGTATGGCAGGGAGGGGGGACTCTGAAGCTTTCTTT
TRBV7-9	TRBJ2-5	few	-	CASSLVQGETQYF	TGTGCCAGCAGCTTAGTACAGGGAGAGACCCAGTACTTC
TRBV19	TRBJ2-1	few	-	CASSIGGGSSEQFF	TGTGCCAGTAGTATAGGAGGCGGTAGTAGTGAGCAGTTCTTC
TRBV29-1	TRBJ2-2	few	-	CSVHQLSEGELFF	TGCAGCGTCCACCAGTTGAGTGAAGGGGAGCTGTTTTTT
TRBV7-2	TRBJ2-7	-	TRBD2	CASSLPGGEFYEQYF	TGTGCCAGCAGCTTACCGGGAGGGGAATTCTACGAGCAGTACTTC
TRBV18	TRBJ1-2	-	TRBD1	CASSPNGTGLVKGYTF	TGTGCCAGCTCACCTAATGGGACAGGGCTGGTCAAGGGCTACACCTTC
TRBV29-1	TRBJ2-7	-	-	CSVEGGPVYEQYF	TGCAGCGTTGAGGGGGGTCCAGTCTACGAGCAGTACTTC
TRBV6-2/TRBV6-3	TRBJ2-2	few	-	CASSQESYREELFF	TGTGCCAGCAGCCAAGAGAGCTACAGGGAGGAGCTGTTTTTT
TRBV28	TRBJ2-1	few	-	CASTSEGFTDYNEQFF	TGTGCCAGCACTTCGGAGGGCTTTACGGACTACAATGAGCAGTTCTTC
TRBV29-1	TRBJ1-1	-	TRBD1	CSVEGTGRDTEAFF	TGCAGCGTTGAAGGGACAGGGAGGGACACTGAAGCTTTCTTT
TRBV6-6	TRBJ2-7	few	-	CASSGGPDRYEQYF	TGTGCCAGCAGTGGGGGACCCGACAGATACGAGCAGTACTTC
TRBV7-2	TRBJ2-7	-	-	CASSSIGMDVHSYEQYF	TGTGCCAGCAGCTCAATTGGGATGGACGTACACTCCTACGAGCAGTACTTC
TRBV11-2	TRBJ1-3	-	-	CASTEASSGNTIYF	TGTGCCAGCACCGAAGCGAGCTCTGGAAACACCATATATTTT
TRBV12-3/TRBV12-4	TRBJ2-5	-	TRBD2	CASSLVAGSETQYF	TGTGCCAGCAGTTTAGTAGCGGGATCCGAGACCCAGTACTTC
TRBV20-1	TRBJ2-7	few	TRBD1	CSARDREVWEQYF	TGCAGTGCTCGGGACAGGGAAGTTTGGGAGCAGTACTTC
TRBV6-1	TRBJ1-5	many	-	CASRNTGAGPQHF	TGTGCCAGCAGAAATACCGGGGCCGGGCCCCAGCATTTT
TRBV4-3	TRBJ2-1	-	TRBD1	CASSQGQGAGNEQFF	TGCGCCAGCAGCCAAGGACAGGGGGCGGGCAATGAGCAGTTCTTC
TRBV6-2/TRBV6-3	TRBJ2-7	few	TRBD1	CASSYPGQGAVEQYF	TGTGCCAGCAGTTACCCCGGACAGGGGGCCGTCGAGCAGTACTTC
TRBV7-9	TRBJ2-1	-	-	CASSLVGIF	TGTGCCAGCAGCTTAGTCGGTATTTTC
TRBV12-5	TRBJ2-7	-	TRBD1	CASVQAGGNEQYF	TGTGCTAGTGTCCAGGCAGGGGGCAACGAGCAGTACTTC
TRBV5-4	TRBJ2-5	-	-	CASSPLGTQETQYF	TGTGCCAGCAGCCCGCTCGGGACCCAAGAGACCCAGTACTTC
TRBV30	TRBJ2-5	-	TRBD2	CAWSRLAGEWETQYF	TGTGCCTGGAGTCGACTAGCGGGAGAATGGGAGACCCAGTACTTC
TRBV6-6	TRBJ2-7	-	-	CASIRDESYEQYF	TGTGCCAGCATCAGGGATGAGTCCTACGAGCAGTACTTC